This TCR beta chain emerged from a study of regulatory T cells in long-lasting Graves disease. Overall study: Newly diagnosed Graves' patients took antithyroid drugs under 3 months.

J was trimmed by 14 bases and V by 5 bases; bases with no gene match: 11. The CDR3 sequence is 14 residues long. The time point here: newly diagnosed GD, antithyroid drugs for less than 3 months. With RNA extracted from PBMCs as input, the TCR library was made. This clonotype has at least ten counts. Sequencing libraries for TCR beta were prepared with iRepertoire HTBI primers and Arm-PCR of CDR3 regions. MiXCR, applied by TCRdb to the multiplex PCR reads, yields one record per CDR3 protein. This table has hundreds of thousands of distinct CDR3 sequences, roughly 13% appearing once. The same data also contributed to another study, on T cells in Graves' hyperthyroidism and ophthalmopathy. Per that paper: Reasons for excluding patients were uncontrolled infection, other autoimmune disease, pregnancy or lactation.

The sample was peripheral blood mononuclear cells (PBMCs), taken at new diagnosis, from a patient treated with antithyroid drugs. The rearrangement joins TRBV12-3 or TRBV12-4 to TRBJ1-6; 8 bases match TRBD1. The source is a man aged 25 to 40 with Graves disease. CDR3 residues: CASSADRGRGALHF. CDR3 in DNA: TGTGCCAGCAGTGCCGACAGGGGCCGCGGGGCCCTCCACTTT.